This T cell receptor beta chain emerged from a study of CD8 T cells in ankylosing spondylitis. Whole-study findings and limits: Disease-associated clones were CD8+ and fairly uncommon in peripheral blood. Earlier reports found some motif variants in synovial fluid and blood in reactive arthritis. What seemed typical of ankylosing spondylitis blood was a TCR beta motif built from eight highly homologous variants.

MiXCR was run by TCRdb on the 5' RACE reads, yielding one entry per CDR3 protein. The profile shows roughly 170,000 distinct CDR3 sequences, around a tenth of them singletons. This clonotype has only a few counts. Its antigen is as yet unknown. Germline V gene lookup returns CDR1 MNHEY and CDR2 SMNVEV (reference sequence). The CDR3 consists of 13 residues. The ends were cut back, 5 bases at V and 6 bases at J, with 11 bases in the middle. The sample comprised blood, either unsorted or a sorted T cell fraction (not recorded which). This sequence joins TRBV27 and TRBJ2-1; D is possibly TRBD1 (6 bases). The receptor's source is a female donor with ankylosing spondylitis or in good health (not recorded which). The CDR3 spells CASSLPGVNEQFF. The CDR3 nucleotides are TGTGCCAGCAGTCTACCAGGGGTCAATGAGCAGTTCTTC.